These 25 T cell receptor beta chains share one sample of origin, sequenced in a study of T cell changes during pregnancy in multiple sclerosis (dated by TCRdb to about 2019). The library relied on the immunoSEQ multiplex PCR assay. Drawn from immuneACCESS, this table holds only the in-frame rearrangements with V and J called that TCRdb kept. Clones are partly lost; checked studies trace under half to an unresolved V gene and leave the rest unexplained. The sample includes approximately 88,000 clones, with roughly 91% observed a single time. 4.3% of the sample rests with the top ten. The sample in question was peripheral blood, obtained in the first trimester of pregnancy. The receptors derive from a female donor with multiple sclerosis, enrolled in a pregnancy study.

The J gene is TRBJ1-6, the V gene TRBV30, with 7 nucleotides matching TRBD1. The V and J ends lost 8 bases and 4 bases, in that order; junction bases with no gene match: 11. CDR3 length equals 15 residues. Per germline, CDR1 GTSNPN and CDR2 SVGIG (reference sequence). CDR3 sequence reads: CAGYEGATYNSPLHF. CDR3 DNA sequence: TGTGCCGGGTACGAGGGGGCAACATATAATTCACCCCTCCACTTT.

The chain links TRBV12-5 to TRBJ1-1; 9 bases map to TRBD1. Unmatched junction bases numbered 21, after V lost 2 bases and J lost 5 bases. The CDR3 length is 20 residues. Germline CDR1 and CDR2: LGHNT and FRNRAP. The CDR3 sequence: CASGLSQKTGGRGEGTEAFF. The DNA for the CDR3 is TGTGCTAGTGGTTTGTCCCAGAAGACAGGGGGGAGAGGAGAGGGGACTGAAGCTTTCTTT.

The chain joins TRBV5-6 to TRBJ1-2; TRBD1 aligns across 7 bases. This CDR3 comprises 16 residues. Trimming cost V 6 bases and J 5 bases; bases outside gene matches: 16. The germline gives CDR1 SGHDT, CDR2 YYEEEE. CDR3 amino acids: CASNRPSGTEGYGYTF. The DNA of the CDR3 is TGTGCCAGCAACCGACCTTCGGGGACAGAGGGATATGGCTACACCTTC.

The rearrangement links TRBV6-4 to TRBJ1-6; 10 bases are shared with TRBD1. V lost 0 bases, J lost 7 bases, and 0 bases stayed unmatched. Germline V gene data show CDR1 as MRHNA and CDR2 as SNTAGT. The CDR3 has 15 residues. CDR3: CASSDSGQGNSPLHF. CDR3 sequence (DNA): TGTGCCAGCAGTGACTCGGGACAGGGGAATTCACCCCTCCACTTT.

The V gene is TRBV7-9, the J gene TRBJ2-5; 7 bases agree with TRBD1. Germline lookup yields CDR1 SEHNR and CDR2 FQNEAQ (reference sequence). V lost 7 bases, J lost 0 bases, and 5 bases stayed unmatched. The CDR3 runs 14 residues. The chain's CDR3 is CASIGGQYQETQYF. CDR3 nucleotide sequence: TGTGCCAGCATAGGGGGCCAATACCAAGAGACCCAGTACTTC.

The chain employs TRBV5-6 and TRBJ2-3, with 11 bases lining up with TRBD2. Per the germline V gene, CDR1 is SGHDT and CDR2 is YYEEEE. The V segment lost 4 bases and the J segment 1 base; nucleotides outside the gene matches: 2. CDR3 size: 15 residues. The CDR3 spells CASSLLAGGTDTQYF. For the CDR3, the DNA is TGTGCCAGCAGCCTACTAGCGGGGGGCACAGATACGCAGTATTTT.

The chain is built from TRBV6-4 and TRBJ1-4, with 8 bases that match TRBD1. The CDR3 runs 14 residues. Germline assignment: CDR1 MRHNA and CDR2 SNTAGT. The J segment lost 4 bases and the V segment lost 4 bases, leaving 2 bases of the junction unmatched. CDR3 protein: CASSVTGGNEKLFF. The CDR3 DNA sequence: TGTGCCAGCAGTGTAACAGGGGGTAATGAAAAACTGTTTTTT.

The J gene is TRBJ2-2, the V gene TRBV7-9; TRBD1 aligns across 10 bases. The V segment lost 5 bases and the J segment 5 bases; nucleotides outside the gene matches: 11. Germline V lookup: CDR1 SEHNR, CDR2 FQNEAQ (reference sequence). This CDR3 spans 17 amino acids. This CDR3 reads CASSMGTGDLWTGELFF. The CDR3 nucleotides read TGTGCCAGCAGCATGGGGACAGGGGACCTTTGGACCGGGGAGCTGTTTTTT. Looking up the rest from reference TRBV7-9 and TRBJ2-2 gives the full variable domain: DTGVSQNPRHKITKRGQNVTFRCDPISEHNRLYWYRQTLGQGPEFLTYFQNEAQLEKSRLLSDRFSAERPKGSFSTLEIQRTEQGDSAMYLCASSMGTGDLWTGELFFGEGSRLTVL.

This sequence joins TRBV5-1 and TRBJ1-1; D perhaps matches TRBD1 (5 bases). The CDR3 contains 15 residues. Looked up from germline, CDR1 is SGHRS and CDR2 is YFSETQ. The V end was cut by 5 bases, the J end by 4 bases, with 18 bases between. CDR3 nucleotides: TGCGCCAGCAGACGCGAGTCCCCGGGGGGCACTGAAGCTTTCTTT. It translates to CASRRESPGGTEAFF. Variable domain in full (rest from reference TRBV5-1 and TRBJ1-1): KAGVTQTPRYLIKTRGQQVTLSCSPISGHRSVSWYQQTPGQGLQFLFEYFSETQRNKGNFPGRFSGRQFSNSRSEMNVSTLELGDSALYLCASRRESPGGTEAFFGQGTRLTVV.

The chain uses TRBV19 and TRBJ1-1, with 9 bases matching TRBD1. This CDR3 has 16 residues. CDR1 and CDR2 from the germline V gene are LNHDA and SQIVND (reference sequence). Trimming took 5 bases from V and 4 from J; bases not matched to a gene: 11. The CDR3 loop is CASSSNRGRVGTEAFF. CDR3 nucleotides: TGTGCCAGTAGTTCGAACAGGGGGCGCGTTGGCACTGAAGCTTTCTTT. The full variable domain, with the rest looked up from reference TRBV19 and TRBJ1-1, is DGGITQSPKYLFRKEGQNVTLSCEQNLNHDAMYWYRQDPGQGLRLIYYSQIVNDFQKGDIAEGYSVSREKKESFPLTVTSAQKNPTAFYLCASSSNRGRVGTEAFFGQGTRLTVV.

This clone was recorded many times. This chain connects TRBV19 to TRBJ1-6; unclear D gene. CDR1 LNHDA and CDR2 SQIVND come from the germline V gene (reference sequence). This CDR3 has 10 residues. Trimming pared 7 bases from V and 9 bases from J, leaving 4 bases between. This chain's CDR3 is CASMSSPLHF. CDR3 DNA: TGTGCCAGTATGAGTTCACCCCTCCACTTT. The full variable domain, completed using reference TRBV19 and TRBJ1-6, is DGGITQSPKYLFRKEGQNVTLSCEQNLNHDAMYWYRQDPGQGLRLIYYSQIVNDFQKGDIAEGYSVSREKKESFPLTVTSAQKNPTAFYLCASMSSPLHFGNGTRLTVT.

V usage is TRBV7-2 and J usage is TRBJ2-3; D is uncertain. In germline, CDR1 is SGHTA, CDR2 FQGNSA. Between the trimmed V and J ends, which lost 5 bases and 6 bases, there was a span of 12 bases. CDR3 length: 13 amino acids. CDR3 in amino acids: CASSLQVPDTQYF. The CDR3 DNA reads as TGTGCCAGCAGCCTCCAGGTCCCCGATACGCAGTATTTT. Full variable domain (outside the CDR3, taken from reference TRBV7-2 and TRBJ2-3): GAGVSQSPSNKVTEKGKDVELRCDPISGHTALYWYRQSLGQGLEFLIYFQGNSAPDKSGLPSDRFSAERTGGSVSTLTIQRTQQEDSAVYLCASSLQVPDTQYFGPGTRLTVL.

The CDR3 coding sequence is TGTGCCAGCAGCTCGTCCGGGACCCAGTACTTC. Protein sequence: CASSSSGTQYF. The chain combines TRBV6-5 with TRBJ2-5; D gene ambiguous. Germline loops: CDR1 MNHEY, CDR2 SVGAGI. The CDR3 is 11 residues long. V was shortened by 6 bases and J by 7 bases, with 9 bases between the two germline ends.

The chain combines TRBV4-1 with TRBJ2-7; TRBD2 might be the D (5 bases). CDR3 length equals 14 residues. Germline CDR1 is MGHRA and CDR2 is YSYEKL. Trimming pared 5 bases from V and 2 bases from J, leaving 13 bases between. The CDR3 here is CASSWGVDTYEQYF. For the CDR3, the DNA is TGCGCCAGCAGCTGGGGAGTAGACACCTACGAGCAGTACTTC.

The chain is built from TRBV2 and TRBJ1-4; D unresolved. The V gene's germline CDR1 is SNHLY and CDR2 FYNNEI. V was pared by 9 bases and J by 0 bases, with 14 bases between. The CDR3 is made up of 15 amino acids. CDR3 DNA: TGTGCCAGAAGCAGAACAGCCTCAACTAATGAAAAACTGTTTTTT. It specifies CARSRTASTNEKLFF.

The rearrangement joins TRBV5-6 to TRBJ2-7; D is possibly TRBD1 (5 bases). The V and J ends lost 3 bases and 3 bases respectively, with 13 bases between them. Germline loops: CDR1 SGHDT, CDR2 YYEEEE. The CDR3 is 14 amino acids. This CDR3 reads CASSSFQGYYEQYF. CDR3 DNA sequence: TGTGCCAGCAGCTCTTTTCAGGGTTACTACGAGCAGTACTTC.

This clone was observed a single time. The CDR3 nucleotides read TGTGCCAGCAGACACCGGGACAGTCTCTCTGGAAACACCATATATTTT. Amino acid sequence: CASRHRDSLSGNTIYF. The gene calls are TRBV6-8 and TRBJ1-3; 7 bases are a match to TRBD1. The CDR3 loop spans 16 amino acids. V shed 6 bases, J shed 0 bases, and the junction held 8 bases outside the gene matches. CDR1 and CDR2 from the germline V gene are MNHGY and SAAAGT.

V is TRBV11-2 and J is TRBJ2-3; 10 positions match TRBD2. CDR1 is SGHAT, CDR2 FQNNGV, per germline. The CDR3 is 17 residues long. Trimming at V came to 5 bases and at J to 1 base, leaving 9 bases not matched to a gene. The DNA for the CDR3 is TGTGCCAGCAGCAGAAAAGGGACTAGCGTACGCACAGATACGCAGTATTTT. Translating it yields CASSRKGTSVRTDTQYF. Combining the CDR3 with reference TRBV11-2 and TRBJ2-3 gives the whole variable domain EAGVAQSPRYKIIEKRQSVAFWCNPISGHATLYWYQQILGQGPKLLIQFQNNGVVDDSQLPKDRFSAERLKGVDSTLKIQPAKLEDSAVYLCASSRKGTSVRTDTQYFGPGTRLTVL.

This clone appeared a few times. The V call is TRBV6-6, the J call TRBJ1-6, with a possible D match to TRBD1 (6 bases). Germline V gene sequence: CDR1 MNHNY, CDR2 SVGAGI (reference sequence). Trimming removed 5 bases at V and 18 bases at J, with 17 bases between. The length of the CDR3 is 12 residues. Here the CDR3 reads CASSGKGEPAHF. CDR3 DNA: TGTGCCAGCAGTGGGAAGGGGGAGCCGGCCCACTTT.

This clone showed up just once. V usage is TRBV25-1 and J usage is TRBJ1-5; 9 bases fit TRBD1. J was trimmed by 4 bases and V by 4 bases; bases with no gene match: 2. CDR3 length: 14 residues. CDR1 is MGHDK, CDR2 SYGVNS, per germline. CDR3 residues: CASSGTGDNQPQHF. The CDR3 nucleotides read TGTGCCAGCAGTGGGACAGGGGATAATCAGCCCCAGCATTTT.

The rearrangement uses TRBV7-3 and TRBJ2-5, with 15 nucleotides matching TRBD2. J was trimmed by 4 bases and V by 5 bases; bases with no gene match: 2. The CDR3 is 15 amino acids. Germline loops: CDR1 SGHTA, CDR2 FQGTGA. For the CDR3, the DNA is TGTGCCAGCAGCAAGGGACTAGCGGGGGGAGAGACCCAGTACTTC. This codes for CASSKGLAGGETQYF.

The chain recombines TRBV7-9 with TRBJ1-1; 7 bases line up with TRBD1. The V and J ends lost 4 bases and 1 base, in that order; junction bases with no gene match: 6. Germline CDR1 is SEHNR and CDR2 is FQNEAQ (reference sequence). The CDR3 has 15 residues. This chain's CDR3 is CASSSWTGGNTEAFF. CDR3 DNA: TGTGCCAGCAGCTCTTGGACAGGTGGGAACACTGAAGCTTTCTTT.

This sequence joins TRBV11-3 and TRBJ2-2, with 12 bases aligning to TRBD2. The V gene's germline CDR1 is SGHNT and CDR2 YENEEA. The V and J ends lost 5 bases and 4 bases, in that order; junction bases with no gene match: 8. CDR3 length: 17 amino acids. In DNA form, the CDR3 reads TGTGCCAGCAGCCTGGGGGCTAGCGGGGGGGCCACCGGGGAGCTGTTTTTT. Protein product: CASSLGASGGATGELFF.

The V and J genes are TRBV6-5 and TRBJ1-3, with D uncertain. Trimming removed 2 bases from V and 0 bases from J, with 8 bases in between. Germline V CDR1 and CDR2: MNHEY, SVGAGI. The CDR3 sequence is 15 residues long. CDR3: CASSYGRFSGNTIYF. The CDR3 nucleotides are TGTGCCAGCAGTTACGGCCGCTTCTCTGGAAACACCATATATTTT.

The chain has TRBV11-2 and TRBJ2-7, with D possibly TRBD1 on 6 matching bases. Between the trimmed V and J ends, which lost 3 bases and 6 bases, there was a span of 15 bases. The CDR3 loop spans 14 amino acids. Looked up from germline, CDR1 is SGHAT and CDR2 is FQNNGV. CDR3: CASSFIRGRSEQYF. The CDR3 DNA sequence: TGTGCCAGCAGCTTTATCAGGGGCCGGAGCGAGCAGTACTTC.